Given below is one T cell receptor beta chain in context. Authors' methods: Estimated nucleated cell counts came from reference gene primer amplification. Generated by immunoSEQ multiplex PCR, the TCRdb table keeps only in-frame clones and is missing some. The V and J calls and the clone size are those of that table, but D and trimming were determined from the DNA. The sample includes approximately 160,000 clones, roughly four fifths of them seen just once. The data were taken from a study of blood T cell repertoires in COVID-19. About the study: Material from acute and convalescent COVID-19 was sourced from the United States, Italy and Spain.

Germline loops: CDR1 SGHNT, CDR2 YYREEE (reference sequence). This CDR3 is 12 amino acids long. V was pared by 0 bases and J by 8 bases, with 8 bases between. The rearrangement joins TRBV5-4 to TRBJ1-1; D is ambiguous. Sequenced material: peripheral blood. This sequence was found in a human donor in a cohort sampled during active COVID-19. CDR3 DNA sequence: TGTGCCAGCAGCTTGGCCCCCGGGGAAGCTTTCTTT. This sequence encodes CASSLAPGEAFF.